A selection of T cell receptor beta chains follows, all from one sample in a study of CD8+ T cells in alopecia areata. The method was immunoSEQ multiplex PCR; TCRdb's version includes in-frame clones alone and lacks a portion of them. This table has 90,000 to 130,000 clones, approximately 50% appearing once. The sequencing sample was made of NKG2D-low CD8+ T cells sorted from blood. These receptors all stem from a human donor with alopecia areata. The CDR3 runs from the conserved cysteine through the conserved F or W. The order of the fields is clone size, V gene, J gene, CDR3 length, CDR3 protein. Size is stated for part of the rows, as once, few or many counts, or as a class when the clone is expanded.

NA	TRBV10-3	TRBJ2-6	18	CAISPSPTDFSGANVLTF
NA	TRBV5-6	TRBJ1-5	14	CASSYPGPNQPQHF
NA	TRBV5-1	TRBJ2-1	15	CASSTGTSSYNEQFF
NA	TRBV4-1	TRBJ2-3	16	CASSHYGTEITDTQYF
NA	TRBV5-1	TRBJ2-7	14	CASSPVREGYEQYF
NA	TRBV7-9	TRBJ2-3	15	CASSLDGGITDTQYF
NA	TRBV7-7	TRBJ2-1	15	CASSLGRSAYNEQFF
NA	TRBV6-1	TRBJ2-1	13	CASSEALGREQFF
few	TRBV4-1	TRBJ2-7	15	CASSQVYGKGYEQYF
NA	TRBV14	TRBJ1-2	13	CASSQGTRGGYTF